The count of the clone carrying this TCR beta chain is one. Its matching antigen is unknown. The data stem from a study of cytomegalovirus exposure and HLA in healthy donors. PCR was performed using 60 Vbeta and 13 Jbeta primers. Clones were sequenced by immunoSEQ multiplex PCR, and TCRdb holds only the in-frame ones, with some missing. The profile shows roughly 99,000 clones, 60% to 85% of them singletons. Findings and caveats of the study: The authors listed some 150 TCR beta chains as cytomegalovirus-associated.

The CDR3 is 16 residues long. Trimming stripped 6 bases from V and 0 bases from J, with 17 bases between. CDR1 is MDHEN, CDR2 SYDVKM, per germline. The material sequenced was PBMCs. This receptor was taken from a man in his 60s in good health and CMV-seropositive. The rearrangement uses TRBV28 and TRBJ1-2, with D possibly being TRBD1 (5 bases). This chain's CDR3 is CASRGLRGKTNYGYTF. The CDR3 bases are TGTGCCAGCAGGGGGCTGCGGGGTAAAACTAACTATGGCTACACCTTC.